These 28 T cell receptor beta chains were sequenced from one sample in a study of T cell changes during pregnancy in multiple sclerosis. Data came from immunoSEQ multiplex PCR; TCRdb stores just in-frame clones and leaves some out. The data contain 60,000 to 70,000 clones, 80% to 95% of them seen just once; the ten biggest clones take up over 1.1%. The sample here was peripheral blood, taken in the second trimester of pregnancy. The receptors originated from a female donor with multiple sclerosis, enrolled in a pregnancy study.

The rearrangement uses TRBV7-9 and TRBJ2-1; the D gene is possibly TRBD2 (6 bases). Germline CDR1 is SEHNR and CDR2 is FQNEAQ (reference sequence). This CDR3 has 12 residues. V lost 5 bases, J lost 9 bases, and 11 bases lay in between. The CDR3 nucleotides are TGTGCCAGCAGCCCGATCGGGGGTGAGCAGTTCTTC. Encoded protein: CASSPIGGEQFF.

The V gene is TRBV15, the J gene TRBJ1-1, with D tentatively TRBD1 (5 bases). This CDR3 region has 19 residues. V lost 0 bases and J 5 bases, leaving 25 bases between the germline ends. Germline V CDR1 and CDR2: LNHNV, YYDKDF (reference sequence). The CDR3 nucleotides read TGTGCCACCAGCAGAGATAAGGGGATCGGTAAAGGGAGGAGTACTGAAGCTTTCTTT. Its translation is CATSRDKGIGKGRSTEAFF.

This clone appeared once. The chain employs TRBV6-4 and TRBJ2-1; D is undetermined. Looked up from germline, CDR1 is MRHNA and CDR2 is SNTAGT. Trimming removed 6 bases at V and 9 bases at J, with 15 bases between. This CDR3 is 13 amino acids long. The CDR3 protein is CASSPQLDLEQFF. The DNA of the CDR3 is TGTGCCAGCAGCCCCCAATTAGATCTTGAGCAGTTCTTC.

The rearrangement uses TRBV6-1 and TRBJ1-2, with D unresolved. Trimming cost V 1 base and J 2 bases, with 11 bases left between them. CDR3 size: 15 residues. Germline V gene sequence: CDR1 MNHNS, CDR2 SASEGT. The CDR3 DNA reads TGTGCCAGCAGTGAAGTCGCGAGTTCAAACTATGGCTACACCTTC. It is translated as CASSEVASSNYGYTF.

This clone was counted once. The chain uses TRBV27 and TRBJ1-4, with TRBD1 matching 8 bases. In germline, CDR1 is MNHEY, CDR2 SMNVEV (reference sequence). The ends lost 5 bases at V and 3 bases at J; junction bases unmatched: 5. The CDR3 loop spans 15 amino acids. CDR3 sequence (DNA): TGTGCCAGCAGTAATCCGACAGGGGCTAATGAAAAACTGTTTTTT. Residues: CASSNPTGANEKLFF. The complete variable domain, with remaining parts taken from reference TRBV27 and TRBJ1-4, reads EAQVTQNPRYLITVTGKKLTVTCSQNMNHEYMSWYRQDPGLGLRQIYYSMNVEVTDKGDVPEGYKVSRKEKRNFPLILESPSPNQTSLYFCASSNPTGANEKLFFGSGTQLSVL.

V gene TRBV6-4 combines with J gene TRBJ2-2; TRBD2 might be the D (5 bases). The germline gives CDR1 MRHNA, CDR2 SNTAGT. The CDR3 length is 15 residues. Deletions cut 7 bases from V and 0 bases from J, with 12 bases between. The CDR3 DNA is TGTGCCAGCAAGAGGGTCCAGTCGAACACCGGGGAGCTGTTTTTT. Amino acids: CASKRVQSNTGELFF.

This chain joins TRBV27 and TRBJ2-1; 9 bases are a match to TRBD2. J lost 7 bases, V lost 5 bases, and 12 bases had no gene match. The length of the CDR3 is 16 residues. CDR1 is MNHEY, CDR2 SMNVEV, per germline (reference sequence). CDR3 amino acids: CASSPGLARGLNEQFF. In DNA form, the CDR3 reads TGTGCCAGCAGTCCAGGACTAGCGCGGGGGCTGAATGAGCAGTTCTTC.

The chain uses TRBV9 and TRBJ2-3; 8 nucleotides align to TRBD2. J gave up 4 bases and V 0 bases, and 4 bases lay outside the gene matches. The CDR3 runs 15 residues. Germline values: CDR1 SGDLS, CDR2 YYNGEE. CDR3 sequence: CASSVVGGAADTQYF. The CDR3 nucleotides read TGTGCCAGCAGCGTAGTCGGGGGGGCCGCAGATACGCAGTATTTT.

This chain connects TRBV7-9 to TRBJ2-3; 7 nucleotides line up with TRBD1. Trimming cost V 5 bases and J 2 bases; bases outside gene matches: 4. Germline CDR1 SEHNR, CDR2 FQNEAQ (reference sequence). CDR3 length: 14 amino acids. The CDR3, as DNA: TGTGCCAGCAGCGTAGGGACAGCCACAGATACGCAGTATTTT. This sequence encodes CASSVGTATDTQYF.

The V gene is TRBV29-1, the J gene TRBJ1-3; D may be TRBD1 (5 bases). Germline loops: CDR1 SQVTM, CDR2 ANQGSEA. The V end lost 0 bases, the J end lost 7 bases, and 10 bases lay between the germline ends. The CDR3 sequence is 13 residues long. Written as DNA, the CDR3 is TGCAGCGTTGAAGATCCAGGGTCCAACACCATATATTTT. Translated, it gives CSVEDPGSNTIYF. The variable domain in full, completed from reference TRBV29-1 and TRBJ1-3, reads SAVISQKPSRDICQRGTSLTIQCQVDSQVTMMFWYRQQPGQSLTLIATANQGSEATYESGFVIDKFPISRPNLTFSTLTVSNMSPEDSSIYLCSVEDPGSNTIYFGEGSWLTVV.

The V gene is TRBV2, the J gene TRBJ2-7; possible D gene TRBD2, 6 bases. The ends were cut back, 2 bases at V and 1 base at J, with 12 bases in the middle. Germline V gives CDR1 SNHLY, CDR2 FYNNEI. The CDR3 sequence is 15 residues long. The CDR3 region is CASSENGGISYEQYF. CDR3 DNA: TGTGCCAGCAGTGAAAACGGGGGTATTTCCTACGAGCAGTACTTC.

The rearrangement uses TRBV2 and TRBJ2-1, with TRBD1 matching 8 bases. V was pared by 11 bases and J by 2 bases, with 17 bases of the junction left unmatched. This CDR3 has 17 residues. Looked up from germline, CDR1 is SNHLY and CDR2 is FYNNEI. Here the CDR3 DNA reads TGTGCCTCCATGGGGCAGGGGGCGGAGATAACCTACAATGAGCAGTTCTTC. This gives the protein CASMGQGAEITYNEQFF.

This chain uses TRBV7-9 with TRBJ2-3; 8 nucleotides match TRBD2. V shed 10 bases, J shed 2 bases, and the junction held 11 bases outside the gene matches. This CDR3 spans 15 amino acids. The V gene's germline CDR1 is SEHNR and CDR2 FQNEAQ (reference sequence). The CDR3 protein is CAIRRSAGDTDTQYF. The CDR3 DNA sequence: TGTGCCATCAGGAGGTCAGCGGGAGACACAGATACGCAGTATTTT.

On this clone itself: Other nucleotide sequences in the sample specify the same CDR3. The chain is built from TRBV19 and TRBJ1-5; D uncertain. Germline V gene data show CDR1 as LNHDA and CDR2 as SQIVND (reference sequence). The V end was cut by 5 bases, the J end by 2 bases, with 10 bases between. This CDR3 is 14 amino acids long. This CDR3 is CASSPTGGNQPQHF. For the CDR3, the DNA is TGTGCCAGTAGTCCAACGGGAGGCAATCAGCCCCAGCATTTT. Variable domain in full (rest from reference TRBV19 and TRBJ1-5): DGGITQSPKYLFRKEGQNVTLSCEQNLNHDAMYWYRQDPGQGLRLIYYSQIVNDFQKGDIAEGYSVSREKKESFPLTVTSAQKNPTAFYLCASSPTGGNQPQHFGDGTRLSIL.

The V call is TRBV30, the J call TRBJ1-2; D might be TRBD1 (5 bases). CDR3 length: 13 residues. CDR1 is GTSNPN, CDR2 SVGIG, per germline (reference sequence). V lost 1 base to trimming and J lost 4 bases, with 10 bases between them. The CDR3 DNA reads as TGTGCCTGGAGTGGGCAGGGTGCCTATGGCTACACCTTC. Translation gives CAWSGQGAYGYTF.

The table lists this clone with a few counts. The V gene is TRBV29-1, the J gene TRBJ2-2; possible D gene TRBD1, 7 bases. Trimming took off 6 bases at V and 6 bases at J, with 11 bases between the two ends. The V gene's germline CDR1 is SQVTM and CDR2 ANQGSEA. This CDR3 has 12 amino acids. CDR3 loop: CSVGQRAGELFF. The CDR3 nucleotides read TGCAGCGTGGGACAGCGGGCCGGGGAGCTGTTTTTT.

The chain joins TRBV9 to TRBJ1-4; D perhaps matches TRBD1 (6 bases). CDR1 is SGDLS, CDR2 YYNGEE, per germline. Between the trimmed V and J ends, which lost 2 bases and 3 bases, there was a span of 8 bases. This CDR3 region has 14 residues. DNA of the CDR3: TGTGCCAGCAGCGTGGGGGCGGCTAATGAAAAACTGTTTTTT. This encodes CASSVGAANEKLFF.

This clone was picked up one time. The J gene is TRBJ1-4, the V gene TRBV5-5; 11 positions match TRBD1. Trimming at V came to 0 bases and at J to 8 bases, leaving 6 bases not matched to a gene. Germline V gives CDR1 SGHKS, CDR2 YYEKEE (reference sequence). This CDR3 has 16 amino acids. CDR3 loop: CASSLGTGGAGEKLFF. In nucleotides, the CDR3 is TGTGCCAGCAGCTTGGGGACAGGGGGCGCTGGGGAAAAACTGTTTTTT.

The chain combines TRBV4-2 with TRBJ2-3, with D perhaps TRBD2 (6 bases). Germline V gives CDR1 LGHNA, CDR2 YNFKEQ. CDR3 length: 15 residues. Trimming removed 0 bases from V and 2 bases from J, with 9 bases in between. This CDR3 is CASSQERTNTDTQYF. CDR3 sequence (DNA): TGTGCCAGCAGCCAAGAGCGGACTAACACAGATACGCAGTATTTT.

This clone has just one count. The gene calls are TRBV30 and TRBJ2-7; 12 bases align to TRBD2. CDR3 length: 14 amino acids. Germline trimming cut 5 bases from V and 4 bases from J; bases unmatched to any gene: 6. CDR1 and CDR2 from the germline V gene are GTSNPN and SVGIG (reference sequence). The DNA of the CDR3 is TGTGCCTGGGGACTAGCGGGAAACGTATACGAGCAGTACTTC. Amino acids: CAWGLAGNVYEQYF.

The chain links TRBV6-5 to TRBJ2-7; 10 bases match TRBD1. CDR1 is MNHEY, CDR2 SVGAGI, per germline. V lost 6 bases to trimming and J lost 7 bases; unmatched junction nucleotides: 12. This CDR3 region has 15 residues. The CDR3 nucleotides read TGTGCCAGCAGGGCCGGGACAGGGGTTTTTGTTGAGCAGTACTTC. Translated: CASRAGTGVFVEQYF.

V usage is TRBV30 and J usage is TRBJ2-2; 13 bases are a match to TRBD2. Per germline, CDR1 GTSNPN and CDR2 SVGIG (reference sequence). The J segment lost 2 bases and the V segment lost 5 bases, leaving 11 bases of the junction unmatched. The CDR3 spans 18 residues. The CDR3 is CAWSLGTSGASNTGELFF. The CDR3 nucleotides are TGTGCCTGGTCTCTCGGGACTAGCGGGGCAAGTAACACCGGGGAGCTGTTTTTT.

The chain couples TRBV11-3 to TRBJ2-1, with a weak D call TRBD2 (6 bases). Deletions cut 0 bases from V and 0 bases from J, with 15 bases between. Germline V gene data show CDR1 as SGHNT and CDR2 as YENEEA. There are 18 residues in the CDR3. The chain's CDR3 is CASSLDQGGTGSYNEQFF. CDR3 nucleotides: TGTGCCAGCAGCTTAGATCAAGGCGGGACCGGCTCCTACAATGAGCAGTTCTTC.

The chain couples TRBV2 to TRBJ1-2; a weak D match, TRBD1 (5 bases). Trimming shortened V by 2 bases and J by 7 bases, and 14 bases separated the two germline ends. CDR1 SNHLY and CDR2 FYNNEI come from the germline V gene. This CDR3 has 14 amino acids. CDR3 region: CASSESQGMRGYTF. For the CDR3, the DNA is TGTGCCAGCAGTGAATCCCAGGGTATGCGTGGCTACACCTTC.

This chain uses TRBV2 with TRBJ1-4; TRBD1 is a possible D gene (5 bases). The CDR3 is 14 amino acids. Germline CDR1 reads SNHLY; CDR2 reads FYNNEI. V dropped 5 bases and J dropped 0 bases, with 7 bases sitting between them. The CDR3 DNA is TGTGCCAGCAGTCCACAGGCAACTAATGAAAAACTGTTTTTT. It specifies CASSPQATNEKLFF.

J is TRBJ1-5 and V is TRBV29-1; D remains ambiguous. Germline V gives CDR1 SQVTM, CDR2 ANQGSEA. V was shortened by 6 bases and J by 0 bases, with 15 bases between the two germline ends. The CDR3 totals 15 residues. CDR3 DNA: TGCAGCGTGTCATGGACTGGGTATAGCAATCAGCCCCAGCATTTT. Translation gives CSVSWTGYSNQPQHF.

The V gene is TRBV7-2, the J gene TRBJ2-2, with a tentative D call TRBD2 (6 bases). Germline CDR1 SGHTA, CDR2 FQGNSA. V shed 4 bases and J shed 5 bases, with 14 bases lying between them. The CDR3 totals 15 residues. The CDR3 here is CASSYRLGGTGELFF. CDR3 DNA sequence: TGTGCCAGCAGCTATCGACTAGGAGGGACCGGGGAGCTGTTTTTT.

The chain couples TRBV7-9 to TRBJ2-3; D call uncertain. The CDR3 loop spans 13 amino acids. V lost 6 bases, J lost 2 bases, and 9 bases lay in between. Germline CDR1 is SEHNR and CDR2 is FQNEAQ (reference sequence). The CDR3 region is CASRSLLTDTQYF. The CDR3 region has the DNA TGTGCCAGCAGGAGCCTCCTCACAGATACGCAGTATTTT. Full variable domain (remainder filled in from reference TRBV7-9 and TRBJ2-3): DTGVSQNPRHKITKRGQNVTFRCDPISEHNRLYWYRQTLGQGPEFLTYFQNEAQLEKSRLLSDRFSAERPKGSFSTLEIQRTEQGDSAMYLCASRSLLTDTQYFGPGTRLTVL.